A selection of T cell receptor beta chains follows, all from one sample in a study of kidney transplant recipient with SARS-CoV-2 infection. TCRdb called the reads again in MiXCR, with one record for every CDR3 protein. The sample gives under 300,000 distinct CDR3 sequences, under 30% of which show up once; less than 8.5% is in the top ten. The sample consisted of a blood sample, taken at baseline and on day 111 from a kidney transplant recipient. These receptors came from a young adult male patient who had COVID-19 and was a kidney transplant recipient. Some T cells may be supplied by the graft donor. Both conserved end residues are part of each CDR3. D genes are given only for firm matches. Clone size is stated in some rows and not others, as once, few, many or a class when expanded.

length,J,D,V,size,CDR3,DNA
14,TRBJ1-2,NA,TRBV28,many,CASSALMAPYGYTF,TGTGCCAGCAGTGCCTTGATGGCTCCCTATGGCTACACCTTC
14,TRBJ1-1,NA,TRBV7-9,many,CASSLGIMDTEAFF,TGTGCCAGCAGCCTTGGTATAATGGACACTGAAGCTTTCTTT
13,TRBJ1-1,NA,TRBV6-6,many,CASSYRVSTEAFF,TGTGCCAGCAGTTACCGGGTTAGCACTGAAGCTTTCTTT
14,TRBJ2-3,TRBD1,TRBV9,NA,CASSIRQGQDTQYF,TGTGCCAGCAGCATCAGACAGGGGCAAGATACGCAGTATTTT
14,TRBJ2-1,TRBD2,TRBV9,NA,CASSSGVGYNEQFF,TGTGCCAGCAGCAGCGGGGTGGGCTACAATGAGCAGTTCTTC
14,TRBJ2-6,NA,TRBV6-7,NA,CASHTVPGANVLTF,TGTGCCAGTCATACAGTCCCTGGGGCCAACGTCCTGACTTTC
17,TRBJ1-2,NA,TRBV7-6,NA,CASSLGCESRKTYGYTF,TGTGCCAGCAGCCTAGGATGTGAATCTCGAAAGACCTATGGCTACACCTTC
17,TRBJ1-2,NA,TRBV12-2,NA,CASRSKRTPRKTHGYTF,TGTGCAAGTCGCTCGAAGAGGACTCCACGAAAGACCCATGGCTACACCTTC
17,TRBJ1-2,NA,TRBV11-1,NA,CANSAYVKAGKTYGYTF,TGTGCCAACAGCGCCTACGTTAAGGCTGGAAAGACCTATGGCTACACCTTC
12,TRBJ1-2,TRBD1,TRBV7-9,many,CASRGQGRGYTF,TGTGCCAGCAGGGGACAGGGCCGCGGCTACACCTTC
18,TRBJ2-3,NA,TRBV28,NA,CASSLLYGYGLSTDTQYF,TGTGCCAGCAGTTTATTATATGGATACGGACTGAGCACAGATACGCAGTATTTT
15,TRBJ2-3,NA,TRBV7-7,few,CASSSGRGSTDTQYF,TGTGCCAGCAGCTCGGGACGGGGATCCACAGATACGCAGTATTTT
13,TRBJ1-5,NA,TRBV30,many,CAWSGYSNQPQHF,TGTGCCTGGAGTGGGTATAGCAATCAGCCCCAGCATTTT
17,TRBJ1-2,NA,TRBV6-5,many,CASSSDSECRKTYGYTF,TGTGCCAGCAGTTCAGACTCGGAATGTAGAAAGACCTATGGCTACACCTTC
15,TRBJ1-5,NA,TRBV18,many,CASSRGTDKGQPQHF,TGTGCCAGCTCCCGAGGGACGGACAAGGGCCAGCCCCAGCATTTT
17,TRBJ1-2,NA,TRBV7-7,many,CASSGNGKCRKTYGYTF,TGTGCCAGCAGCGGTAATGGTAAGTGCCGAAAGACCTATGGCTACACCTTC
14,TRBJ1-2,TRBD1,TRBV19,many,CASTQTGTNYGYTF,TGTGCCAGTACCCAGACAGGGACAAACTATGGCTACACCTTC
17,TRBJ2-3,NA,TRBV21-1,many,CASSPKVATVMQDTQYF,TGTGCCAGCAGTCCCAAAGTAGCTACAGTCATGCAAGATACGCAGTATTTT